This T cell receptor (beta chain) was sequenced for a study of T cells after yellow fever vaccination. Turning to the study itself: SMART-Seq v4 Ultra Low Input prepared libraries from low-cell fractions.

It was through 5'RACE template switching that TCR cDNA was made, with a universal primer site and UMIs added. MiXCR, run by TCRdb on the 5' RACE reads, gives a single entry per CDR3 protein. The repertoire consists of about 340,000 distinct CDR3 sequences, with under 15% occurring once and the leading ten covering around 3%. Comments on this clonotype: Its cognate antigen is unknown.

Overall study results and limits: Reappearance after the booster was observed for most primary-vaccination clones (about 95% CD4, about 91% CD8).

Germline values: CDR1 DFQATT, CDR2 SNEGSKA (reference sequence). The CDR3 totals 15 residues. The gene calls are TRBV20-1 and TRBJ1-2, with TRBD1 matching 8 bases. The sequence came from a man younger than 35 who received the YFV17D yellow fever vaccine. The sequenced sample was CD4+ T cells sorted from PBMCs, obtained 15 days after the yellow fever booster vaccination. DNA for the CDR3: TGCGGGGCAGCCAGGGACAGGAAAGCTAACTATGGCTACACCTTC. Translation gives CGAARDRKANYGYTF.